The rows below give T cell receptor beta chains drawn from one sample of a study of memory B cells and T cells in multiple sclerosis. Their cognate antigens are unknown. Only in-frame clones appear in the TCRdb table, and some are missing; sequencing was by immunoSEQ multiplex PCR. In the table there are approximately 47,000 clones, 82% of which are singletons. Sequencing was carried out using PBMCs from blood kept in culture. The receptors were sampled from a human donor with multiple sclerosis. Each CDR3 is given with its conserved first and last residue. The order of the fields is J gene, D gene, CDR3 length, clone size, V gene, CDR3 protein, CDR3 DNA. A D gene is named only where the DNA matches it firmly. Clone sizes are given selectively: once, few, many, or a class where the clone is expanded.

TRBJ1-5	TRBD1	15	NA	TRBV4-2	CASSQAGQGVQPQHF	TGTGCCAGCAGCCAAGCCGGGCAGGGGGTTCAGCCCCAGCATTTT
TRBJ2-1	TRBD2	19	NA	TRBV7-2	CASSYAGLAGISSYNEQFF	TGTGCCAGCAGCTACGCGGGACTAGCGGGGATTAGCTCCTACAATGAGCAGTTCTTC
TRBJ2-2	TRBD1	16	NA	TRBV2	CASRDRGRLNTGELFF	TGTGCCAGCCGGGACAGGGGGCGATTGAACACCGGGGAGCTGTTTTTT
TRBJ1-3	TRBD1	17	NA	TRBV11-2	CASSLSFGRGQGNTIYF	TGTGCCAGCAGCCTATCGTTCGGCAGGGGGCAAGGAAACACCATATATTTT
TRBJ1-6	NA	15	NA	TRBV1	CTSSPSINYNSPLHF	TGCACCAGCAGCCCATCGATTAACTATAATTCACCCCTCCACTTT
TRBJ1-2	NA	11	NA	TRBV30	CAWTENYGYTF	TGTGCCTGGACGGAGAACTATGGCTACACCTTC
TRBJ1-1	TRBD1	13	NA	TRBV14	CASSYGTADEAFF	TGTGCCAGCAGCTATGGGACAGCAGATGAAGCTTTCTTT
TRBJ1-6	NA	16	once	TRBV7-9	CASSLSGSSYNSPLHF	TGTGCCAGCAGCTTAAGCGGGAGCTCCTATAATTCACCCCTCCACTTT
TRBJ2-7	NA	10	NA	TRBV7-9	CAVGSYEQYF	TGTGCCGTAGGGTCCTACGAGCAGTACTTC
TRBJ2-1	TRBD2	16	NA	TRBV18	CASSPRTSGLYNEQFF	TGTGCCAGCTCACCAAGGACTAGCGGCCTCTACAATGAGCAGTTCTTC
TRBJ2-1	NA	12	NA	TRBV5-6	CASSPYSGEQFF	TGTGCCAGCAGCCCTTATTCGGGTGAGCAGTTCTTC
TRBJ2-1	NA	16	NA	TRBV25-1	CASSESGILTYNEQFF	TGTGCCAGCAGTGAATCGGGGATTTTGACCTACAATGAGCAGTTCTTC
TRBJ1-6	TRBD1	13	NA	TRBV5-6	CASSGQVNSPLHF	TGTGCCAGCAGCGGACAGGTTAACTCACCCCTCCACTTT
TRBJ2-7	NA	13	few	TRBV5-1	CASSLGPGFEQYF	TGCGCCAGCAGTCTGGGTCCAGGGTTCGAGCAGTACTTC
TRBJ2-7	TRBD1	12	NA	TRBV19	CASSTGQDEQYF	TGTGCCAGTAGTACCGGACAGGACGAGCAGTACTTC
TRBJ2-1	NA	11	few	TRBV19	CASSHINEQFF	TGTGCCAGTAGTCACATCAATGAGCAGTTCTTC
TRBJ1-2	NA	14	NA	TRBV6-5	CASSTGGGHGGYTF	TGTGCCAGCAGTACCGGAGGGGGACACGGCGGCTACACCTTC
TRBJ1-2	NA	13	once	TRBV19	CASRKGLLYGYTF	TGTGCCAGTAGGAAGGGACTGCTCTATGGCTACACCTTC
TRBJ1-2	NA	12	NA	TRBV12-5	CASYGFSRGYTF	TGTGCTAGCTATGGCTTTTCGAGGGGCTACACCTTC
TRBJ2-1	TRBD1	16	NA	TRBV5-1	CASSFFRQGSYNEQFF	TGCGCCAGCAGCTTTTTTAGACAGGGTTCCTACAATGAGCAGTTCTTC
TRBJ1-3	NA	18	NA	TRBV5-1	CASSLRSRVEGSGNTIYF	TGCGCCAGCAGCTTGCGTTCCCGGGTAGAGGGCTCTGGAAACACCATATATTTT
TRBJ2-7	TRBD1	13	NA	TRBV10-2	CASSRDSLYEQYF	TGCGCCAGCAGCCGGGACAGCCTTTACGAGCAGTACTTC
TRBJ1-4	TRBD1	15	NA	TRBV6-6	CASSHRGQGTEKLFF	TGTGCCAGCAGCCACCGGGGACAGGGGACTGAAAAACTGTTTTTT
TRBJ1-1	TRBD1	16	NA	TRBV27	CASSWVTGGMNTEAFF	TGTGCCAGCAGTTGGGTAACAGGGGGGATGAACACTGAAGCTTTCTTT
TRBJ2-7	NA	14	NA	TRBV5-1	CASSLSGGSYEQYF	TGCGCCAGCAGCTTGTCCGGGGGCTCCTACGAGCAGTACTTC
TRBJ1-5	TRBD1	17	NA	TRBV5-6	CASSLGQGATGNQPQHF	TGTGCCAGCAGCTTGGGCCAGGGGGCGACAGGGAATCAGCCCCAGCATTTT
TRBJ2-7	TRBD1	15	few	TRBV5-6	CASSLAGQISYEQYF	TGTGCCAGCAGCTTGGCGGGACAGATTTCCTACGAGCAGTACTTC
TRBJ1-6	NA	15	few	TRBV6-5	CASSYKPAPPRPLHF	TGTGCCAGCAGTTACAAGCCGGCCCCCCCGAGACCCCTCCACTTT
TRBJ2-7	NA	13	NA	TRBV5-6	CASSPLDPYEQYF	TGTGCCAGCAGCCCGCTGGACCCCTACGAGCAGTACTTC
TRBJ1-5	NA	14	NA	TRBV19	CASSFPYSNQPQHF	TGTGCCAGTAGCTTCCCTTATAGCAATCAGCCCCAGCATTTT
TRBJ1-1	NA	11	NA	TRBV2	CAAASDTEAFF	TGTGCCGCGGCGAGCGACACTGAAGCTTTCTTT
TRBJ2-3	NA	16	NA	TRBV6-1	CASSEARGGYTDTQYF	TGTGCCAGCAGTGAAGCAAGGGGGGGGTACACAGATACGCAGTATTTT
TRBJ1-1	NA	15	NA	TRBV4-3	CASSQQGWVDTEAFF	TGCGCCAGCAGCCAGCAGGGGTGGGTTGATACTGAAGCTTTCTTT
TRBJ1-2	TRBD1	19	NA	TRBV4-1	CASSQDSPQTGFIGYGYTF	TGCGCCAGCAGCCAAGATTCTCCGCAGACAGGGTTTATCGGCTATGGCTACACCTTC
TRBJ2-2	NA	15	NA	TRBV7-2	CASSLALGIPGELFF	TGTGCCAGCAGCTTAGCGCTCGGTATTCCCGGGGAGCTGTTTTTT
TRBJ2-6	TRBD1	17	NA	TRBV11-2	CASSWGQGGVGANVLTF	TGTGCCAGCAGCTGGGGACAGGGGGGTGTTGGGGCCAACGTCCTGACTTTC
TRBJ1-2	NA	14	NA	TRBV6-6	CASSSLTGAYGYTF	TGTGCCAGCAGTTCCTTAACAGGTGCCTATGGCTACACCTTC
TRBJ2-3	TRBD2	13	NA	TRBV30	CAGRERGTDTQYF	TGTGCCGGGAGGGAGCGGGGCACAGATACGCAGTATTTT
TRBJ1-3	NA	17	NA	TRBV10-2	CASSEAATVRSGNTIYF	TGCGCCAGCAGTGAGGCAGCGACAGTTCGATCTGGAAACACCATATATTTT
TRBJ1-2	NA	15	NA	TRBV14	CASSQGLGPSYGYTF	TGTGCCAGCAGCCAAGGTCTCGGGCCCTCATATGGCTACACCTTC
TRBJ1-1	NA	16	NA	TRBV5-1	CASSLGQALGGAEAFF	TGCGCCAGCAGCTTGGGCCAGGCCCTCGGGGGTGCTGAAGCTTTCTTT
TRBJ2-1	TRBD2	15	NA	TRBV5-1	CASRPTSGSLDEQFF	TGCGCCAGCAGACCGACTAGCGGGAGTTTAGATGAGCAGTTCTTC
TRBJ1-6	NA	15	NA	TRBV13	CASSRRRANNSPLHF	TGTGCCAGCAGCCGTCGCCGGGCTAATAATTCACCCCTCCACTTT
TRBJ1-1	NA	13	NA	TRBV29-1	CSVGTYLDTEAFF	TGCAGCGTTGGTACATATCTGGACACTGAAGCTTTCTTT
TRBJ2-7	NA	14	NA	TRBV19	CASSIVSGSYEQYF	TGTGCCAGTAGTATAGTTTCAGGTTCCTACGAGCAGTACTTC
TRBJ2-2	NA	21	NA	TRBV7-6	CASSLGAHPEPGYWSTGELFF	TGTGCCAGCAGCTTAGGGGCCCATCCGGAGCCAGGTTACTGGAGCACCGGGGAGCTGTTTTTT
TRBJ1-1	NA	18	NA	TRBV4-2	CASSQDVITLSLGTEAFF	TGTGCCAGCAGCCAAGATGTCATTACTCTATCTCTGGGAACTGAAGCTTTCTTT
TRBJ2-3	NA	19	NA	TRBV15	CATSRDRTREGRGRDTQYF	TGTGCCACCAGCAGAGATCGCACCCGGGAGGGCAGGGGGCGAGATACGCAGTATTTT
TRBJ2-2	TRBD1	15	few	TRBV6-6	CASSPGQLNTGELFF	TGTGCCAGCAGTCCGGGACAGCTGAACACCGGGGAGCTGTTTTTT
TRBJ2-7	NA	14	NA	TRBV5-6	CASSLDRSIYEQYF	TGTGCCAGCAGCTTGGACAGATCAATCTACGAGCAGTACTTC
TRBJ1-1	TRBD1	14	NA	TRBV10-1	CASRAGTENTEAFF	TGCGCCAGCAGAGCCGGGACAGAGAACACTGAAGCTTTCTTT